This T cell receptor beta chain was documented in a study of T cell responses to AZD1222 COVID-19 vaccine (dated by TCRdb to about 2021). For the study in its entirety: A total of 233 trial participants underwent TCR sequencing, of whom under 220 had received two doses of AZD1222 and roughly 26 had received two doses of the MenACWY control vaccine. Trial participants were enrolled into age subgroups of 18-55, 56-69 and 70-plus years, which contained roughly 150, 30 and 60 TCR-sequenced participants, respectively.

The full study reports these points: In the small 56-69-year group, the increase in depth fell short of significance, most likely because of low power. Epitopes outside the regions mutated in the B.1.351 and B.1.1.7 variants were reportedly recognized by nearly half of the unique spike-specific TCRs. Conclusions about previously exposed vaccinees are limited, since just a handful of AZD1222 recipients were seropositive for SARS-CoV-2 at baseline. Participants were mostly white British, with more females than males. The authors suggested clonal diversity may have been underestimated. Spike-specific TCR breadth and depth rose significantly after two AZD1222 doses compared with day 0 and with MenACWY recipients. Because no day 14 peak-response samples were available, the repertoires could be characterized only after the peak T cell response. The vaccine-associated CD4 TCRs covered the entire spike protein, and the dominant responses fell in regions 160-218 and 743-854.

Turning to this clone: Its antigen remains unidentified. No quality values exist for individual bases; no much larger clone is one base distant.

Taken with the paper, the label for time point translates to: about 28 days (+/-7) after the second vaccine dose. AZD1222 recipients with second doses at about 4 weeks or about 12 weeks were pooled, because spike-specific TCR depth and breadth did not differ between schedules. Vaccinee samples were obtained from the UK trials COV001 and COV002, which included a single-blind randomized controlled phase 2/3 trial of AZD1222 (ChAdOx1 nCoV-19) in healthy adults. Trial participant PBMC samples were collected at day 0 and day 28 after the second dose for TCRbeta chain sequencing. The CDR3 regions of human TCRbeta chains were subjected to immunosequencing. The published analysis was carried out like this. Repertoire TCRs were checked for matches against a reference library of SARS-CoV-2-specific TCRs that had been generated using the MIRA antigen-specificity platform. Breadth meant the fraction of unique TCRs that were SARS-CoV-2-associated, whereas depth meant the fraction of total T cells that were SARS-CoV-2-associated. Using the MIRA data, each spike-specific TCR was assigned both to the spike region to which the TCR was reactive and to a CD4 or CD8 class. Log10-transformed breadth and depth values were compared by one-way ANOVA with Sidak's multiple comparisons tests. TCRdb took over this immuneACCESS table, retaining in-frame rearrangements with V and J assigned. Such tables are incomplete; in checked studies, under half of the missing clones stem from an unresolved V gene, and the remainder is unexplained. V and J calls and clone size are given by that table; D and trimming were obtained from the DNA. This sample comprises 15,000 to 20,000 clones, roughly four fifths of them detected only once. Roughly a fifth of the sample lies in the top ten.

Based on the germline V gene, the CDR1 and CDR2 sequences are SNHLY and FYNNEI. There are 11 amino acids in the CDR3, from cysteine to phenylalanine inclusive. Just CDR3 DNA is preserved here, 33 bases in frame from base 1. Trimming at the junction amounts to 6 bases on V and 3 bases on J, and the germline ends lie 3 bases apart. The sample here was peripheral blood, taken 28 days after the second AZD1222 dose. The source is an adult who received the AZD1222 COVID-19 vaccine. This chain is built from TRBV2 and TRBJ1-5, with the D gene too uncertain to name. The nucleotide sequence reads as follows: TGTGCCAGCAGCATCAATCAGCCCCAGCATTTT. This codes for CASSINQPQHF.